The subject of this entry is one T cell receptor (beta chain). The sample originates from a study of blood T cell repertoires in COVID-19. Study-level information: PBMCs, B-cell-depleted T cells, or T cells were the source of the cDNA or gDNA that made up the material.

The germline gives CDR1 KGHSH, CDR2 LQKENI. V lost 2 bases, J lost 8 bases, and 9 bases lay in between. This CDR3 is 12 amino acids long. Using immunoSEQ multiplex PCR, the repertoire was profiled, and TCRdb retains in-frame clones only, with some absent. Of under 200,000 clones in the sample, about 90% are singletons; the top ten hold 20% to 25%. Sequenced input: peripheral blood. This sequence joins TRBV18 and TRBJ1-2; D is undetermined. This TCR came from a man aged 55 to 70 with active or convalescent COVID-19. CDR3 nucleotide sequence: TGTGCCAGCTCACCAATACCAGAAGGCTACACCTTC. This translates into CASSPIPEGYTF.